The table lists the clone carrying this TCR beta chain with a few counts. Its antigen is currently unknown. In TCRdb, the reads were re-called with MiXCR into one record per CDR3 protein. The sample records about 340,000 distinct CDR3 sequences, about 29% being singletons. The data were taken from a study of T cell repertoires in cytomegalovirus infection. Study-level results: Clonotype analysis showed dominance of the ex vivo response by HLA-C-restricted CMV-specific TCR beta clonotypes.

This CDR3 contains 19 residues. Germline CDR1 reads SGHDT; CDR2 reads YYEEEE. V lost 6 bases, J lost 0 bases, and 15 bases stayed unmatched. The starting material was cultured PBMCs, obtained from culture after CMV antigen stimulation. The rearrangement joins TRBV5-6 to TRBJ2-1, with TRBD1 matching over 10 bases. This sequence was found in a human donor in good health (CMV status not recorded). Some clones in this sample may be carry-over from other donors' samples. The CDR3 sequence: CASTPSGTGAYSSYNEQFF. In nucleotides, the CDR3 is TGTGCCAGCACTCCTAGTGGGACAGGGGCCTACAGCTCCTACAATGAGCAGTTCTTC.